This T cell receptor beta chain originates from a study of T-cell reconstitution after alpha-beta-depleted transplantation in children. TCRbeta library preparation incorporated unique molecular identifiers. TCRdb called the PCR reads again in MiXCR, with one record for every CDR3 protein. Of about 8,300 distinct CDR3 sequences detected, approximately 18% appear once; the ten largest clones hold 88%. This CDR3 is 15 amino acids long. The germline CDR1 and CDR2 sequences are SGHAT and FQNNGV. J gave up 4 bases and V 5 bases, and 7 bases lay outside the gene matches. Notes on the study in general: Reports say that about two months after transplant, the alpha-beta T cells came out of several hundred graft clones that had expanded. T-cell counts and diversity at one year post-transplant came mainly from newly produced T cells. It was surviving recipient T cells and thymic progenitors that gave some patients high TCRbeta diversity at day 60.

This clonotype came up a few times. Its antigen is currently unknown. The clonotype comes from a girl under three years old who had a stem cell transplant for combined immunodeficiency, so the T cells may come from the graft donor. The chain links TRBV11-2 to TRBJ2-7; 11 positions agree with TRBD2. The sequenced sample was PBMCs, mostly from graft donor cells, obtained 60 days after TCRalphabeta/CD19-depleted stem cell transplant. The CDR3 loop reads CASSRTTSGKYEQYF. CDR3 sequence (DNA): TGTGCCAGCAGCCGTACGACTAGCGGGAAGTACGAGCAGTACTTC. The whole variable domain, remainder taken from reference TRBV11-2 and TRBJ2-7, is EAGVAQSPRYKIIEKRQSVAFWCNPISGHATLYWYQQILGQGPKLLIQFQNNGVVDDSQLPKDRFSAERLKGVDSTLKIQPAKLEDSAVYLCASSRTTSGKYEQYFGPGTRLTVT.